The rows below give T cell receptor beta chains drawn from one sample of a study of T cell repertoires in cytomegalovirus infection. In TCRdb, the reads were re-called with MiXCR into one record per CDR3 protein. The sample holds approximately 170,000 distinct CDR3 sequences, approximately 17% seen once. Sequencing used CD8+ T cells from PBMCs. The receptors here all came from a human donor in good health (CMV status not recorded). Some clones in this sample may be carry-over from other donors' samples. Each CDR3 is given with its conserved first and last residue. Fields, in order: clone size, J gene, V gene, CDR3 protein. The size entry is marked missing in some rows and otherwise reads once, few, many or a size class.

clone size: NA
J gene: TRBJ2-7
V gene: TRBV6-2/TRBV6-3
CDR3 protein: CASRGTHPTYEQYF

clone size: NA
J gene: TRBJ1-4
V gene: TRBV7-8
CDR3 protein: CASSSGGGVGEKLFF

clone size: NA
J gene: TRBJ2-5
V gene: TRBV6-2/TRBV6-3
CDR3 protein: CASGDYPETQYF

clone size: NA
J gene: TRBJ1-3
V gene: TRBV4-1
CDR3 protein: CASSQRQSSGNTIYF

clone size: NA
J gene: TRBJ2-1
V gene: TRBV6-2/TRBV6-3
CDR3 protein: CASGLVLNNEQFF

clone size: NA
J gene: TRBJ2-7
V gene: TRBV7-2
CDR3 protein: CASSPYLGGNEQYF

clone size: NA
J gene: TRBJ2-2
V gene: TRBV7-2
CDR3 protein: CASSHGAGELFF

clone size: NA
J gene: TRBJ1-1
V gene: TRBV19
CDR3 protein: CASGFKGAAFF

clone size: few
J gene: TRBJ2-2
V gene: TRBV7-9
CDR3 protein: CASRVSNTGELFF

clone size: few
J gene: TRBJ2-1
V gene: TRBV27
CDR3 protein: CATRLGGNEQFF

clone size: NA
J gene: TRBJ2-2
V gene: TRBV7-6
CDR3 protein: CASSLVVGRTGELFF

clone size: few
J gene: TRBJ2-5
V gene: TRBV11-2
CDR3 protein: CASTLGRGGRRDQYF

clone size: NA
J gene: TRBJ1-1
V gene: TRBV23-1
CDR3 protein: CASIGNRGPMNTEAFF

clone size: few
J gene: TRBJ2-1
V gene: TRBV6-2/TRBV6-3
CDR3 protein: CASSSPGVVGNEQFF

clone size: NA
J gene: TRBJ2-5
V gene: TRBV5-1
CDR3 protein: CASSSPGGEETQYF

clone size: NA
J gene: TRBJ2-7
V gene: TRBV14
CDR3 protein: CASSQGGRSYEQYF

clone size: few
J gene: TRBJ2-1
V gene: TRBV19
CDR3 protein: CASSNFYRENEQFF

clone size: few
J gene: TRBJ2-1
V gene: TRBV7-8
CDR3 protein: CASSISGRGNEQFF

clone size: NA
J gene: TRBJ2-1
V gene: TRBV5-5
CDR3 protein: CASGRQGLYNEQFF

clone size: NA
J gene: TRBJ2-2
V gene: TRBV7-6
CDR3 protein: CASSSDSGSSVPGELFF

clone size: NA
J gene: TRBJ2-2
V gene: TRBV6-1
CDR3 protein: CASSPYQGGSGGELFF

clone size: NA
J gene: TRBJ2-3
V gene: TRBV20-1
CDR3 protein: CSALGTDTQYF

clone size: few
J gene: TRBJ1-1
V gene: TRBV28
CDR3 protein: CASSLWAGLRTEAFF

clone size: NA
J gene: TRBJ1-3
V gene: TRBV4-3
CDR3 protein: CASSQDAKLAGNTIYF

clone size: medium-sized
J gene: TRBJ2-7
V gene: TRBV7-8
CDR3 protein: CASSQDRGAYEQYF

clone size: NA
J gene: TRBJ2-1
V gene: TRBV28
CDR3 protein: CASGAGLNNEQFF

clone size: few
J gene: TRBJ2-7
V gene: TRBV6-2/TRBV6-3
CDR3 protein: CASDTGGQGYEQYF

clone size: NA
J gene: TRBJ1-2
V gene: TRBV28
CDR3 protein: CASSLRLRTTTNYGYTF

clone size: few
J gene: TRBJ2-3
V gene: TRBV20-1
CDR3 protein: CSARDPGTASTDTQYF